One sample yielded the 7 T cell receptor beta chains listed below, sequenced in a study of T cells in Graves' hyperthyroidism and ophthalmopathy. There were TCR beta CDR3 regions amplified from RNA transcripts. First-round RT-PCR of the TCR CDR3 relied on the HTBI primer set. MiXCR, applied by TCRdb to the multiplex PCR reads, yields one record per CDR3 protein. The table shows 660,000 or so distinct CDR3 sequences, with less than 25% occurring only once. Sequencing input: blood. All receptors derive from a man aged 25-40 years with Graves' ophthalmopathy.

This clonotype was found many times. The chain joins TRBV20-1 to TRBJ2-1; 9 bases agree with TRBD2. The CDR3 is 12 residues long. The V gene's germline CDR1 is DFQATT and CDR2 SNEGSKA (reference sequence). V was pared by 6 bases and J by 6 bases, with 3 bases of the junction left unmatched. Here the CDR3 DNA reads TGCAGTGCGGCGGGAGGGCGCAATGAGCAGTTCTTC. It specifies CSAAGGRNEQFF.

The chain couples TRBV28 to TRBJ1-2; unclear D gene. The germline CDR1 and CDR2 sequences are MDHEN and SYDVKM. Trimming took 6 bases from V and 7 from J, leaving 18 bases between them. The CDR3 is 14 amino acids. DNA of the CDR3: TGTGCCAGCAGGACCCGGGTGATCCACCCTGGCTACACCTTC. It encodes CASRTRVIHPGYTF.

The chain links TRBV20-1 to TRBJ2-7, with TRBD1 matching over 8 bases. The ends lost 3 bases at V and 6 bases at J; junction bases unmatched: 13. This CDR3 is built from 15 residues. Looked up from germline, CDR1 is DFQATT and CDR2 is SNEGSKA (reference sequence). This CDR3 is CSASNPRTGQSEQYF. The CDR3 coding sequence is TGCAGTGCTAGTAACCCTAGGACAGGGCAGTCCGAGCAGTACTTC.

V is TRBV7-9 and J is TRBJ2-7; 9 nucleotides match TRBD2. Germline CDR1 is SEHNR and CDR2 is FQNEAQ (reference sequence). With V trimmed by 5 bases and J by 4 bases, 6 bases remained unmatched. The CDR3 contains 14 residues. CDR3 bases: TGTGCCAGCAGCCGGGCGAGCGGGAGGTACGAGCAGTACTTC. It translates to CASSRASGRYEQYF.

Comment on this clonotype: With a much larger clone just one base away, this may be a read error. The gene calls are TRBV5-1 and TRBJ1-2, with unresolved D. CDR3 length equals 15 residues. Germline V gene sequence: CDR1 SGHRS, CDR2 YFSETQ. The chain's CDR3 is CVSSLGPGPNYGYTF. The CDR3 bases are TGCGTCAGCAGCTTGGGTCCCGGGCCCAACTATGGCTACACCTTC.

This clonotype has only one observation. Only one base separates this from a far larger clonotype, so it likely reflects a read error. The gene calls are TRBV12-3 or TRBV12-4 and TRBJ2-7; 9 positions match TRBD2. The CDR3 contains 14 residues. CDR3 amino acids: CASSPSGNSYERYF. Here the CDR3 DNA reads TGTGCCAGCAGTCCTAGCGGGAACTCCTACGAGCGGTACTTC.

CDR3 protein: CASRQTRGSNQPQHF. Written as DNA, the CDR3 is TGTGCCAGCAGGCAGACCAGGGGTAGCAATCAGCCCCAGCATTTT. The rearrangement uses TRBV6-1 and TRBJ1-5, with D tentatively TRBD1 (6 bases). Trimming left V 6 bases short and J 0 bases short, with 12 bases between. The CDR3 runs to 15 residues. Germline CDR1 MNHNS, CDR2 SASEGT.